These 19 T cell receptor beta chains came from one sample sequenced in a study of T cells in Graves' hyperthyroidism and ophthalmopathy. The TCR beta CDR3 regions underwent amplification using RNA transcripts as the source. The HTBI primer set was used in a first-round RT-PCR of the TCR CDR3. MiXCR was run by TCRdb on the multiplex PCR reads, yielding one entry per CDR3 protein. The profile shows about 560,000 distinct CDR3 sequences, around 42% of them singletons. Sequencing was done on a sample of peripheral blood or thyroid tissue (not recorded which). Every receptor here comes from a woman aged 18-30 years with Graves' hyperthyroidism.

The CDR3 DNA follows: TGTGCCAGCGGCCCCTGGACAGGGGGCGGAAACTATGGCTACACCTTC. Its translation is CASGPWTGGGNYGYTF. V and J are TRBV25-1 and TRBJ1-2; 11 bases fit TRBD1. In germline, CDR1 is MGHDK, CDR2 SYGVNS. This CDR3 contains 16 residues. Unmatched junction bases numbered 10, after V lost 8 bases and J lost 2 bases.

Here the CDR3 reads CASTTGSSYNSPLHF. CDR3 in DNA: TGTGCCAGCACGACAGGGAGCTCCTATAATTCACCCCTCCACTTT. The chain recombines TRBV25-1 with TRBJ1-6; 7 positions match TRBD1. V lost 7 bases and J lost 0; bases outside the gene matches: 3. This CDR3 spans 15 amino acids. Germline assignment: CDR1 MGHDK and CDR2 SYGVNS.

The chain recombines TRBV19 with TRBJ2-7; TRBD2 aligns across 7 bases. Per germline, CDR1 LNHDA and CDR2 SQIVND (reference sequence). V was pared by 0 bases and J by 0 bases, with 8 bases of the junction left unmatched. CDR3 length equals 17 residues. Written as DNA, the CDR3 is TGTGCCAGTAGTATAGATCGTTCTAGCGGCTTCTCCTACGAGCAGTACTTC. Residues: CASSIDRSSGFSYEQYF. Looking up the rest from reference TRBV19 and TRBJ2-7 gives the full variable domain: DGGITQSPKYLFRKEGQNVTLSCEQNLNHDAMYWYRQDPGQGLRLIYYSQIVNDFQKGDIAEGYSVSREKKESFPLTVTSAQKNPTAFYLCASSIDRSSGFSYEQYFGPGTRLTVT.

This clonotype was counted only a few times. The chain recombines TRBV29-1 with TRBJ2-7; 9 bases map to TRBD1. J lost 0 bases, V lost 2 bases, and 5 bases had no gene match. The CDR3 spans 15 residues. Germline V gives CDR1 SQVTM, CDR2 ANQGSEA. The CDR3 nucleotides are TGCAGCGTTGAAATACAGGGGGCTACCTCCTACGAGCAGTACTTC. Protein: CSVEIQGATSYEQYF.

This rearrangement joins TRBV29-1 to TRBJ1-1, with 9 positions matching TRBD1. The CDR3 is 18 residues long. Germline CDR1 and CDR2: SQVTM and ANQGSEA. After removal of 0 bases from V and 1 base from J, the junction contained 12 bases not matched to a gene. The CDR3 loop reads CSVEDHRDRAGRNTEAFF. CDR3 sequence (DNA): TGCAGCGTTGAAGACCACCGGGACAGGGCTGGGAGGAACACTGAAGCTTTCTTT.

The V and J genes are TRBV29-1 and TRBJ2-1, with 9 nucleotides matching TRBD1. This CDR3 contains 13 residues. The ends lost 0 bases at V and 11 bases at J; junction bases unmatched: 5. The germline V gene has CDR1 SQVTM and CDR2 ANQGSEA. DNA for the CDR3: TGCAGCGTTGAAGAGGGACAGGGTCTAAAGCAGTTCTTC. Protein: CSVEEGQGLKQFF.

The chain employs TRBV12-3 or TRBV12-4 and TRBJ2-2; 11 nucleotides match TRBD1. The trim removed 3 bases at V and 3 bases at J, leaving 6 bases unmatched. The CDR3 runs 17 residues. The CDR3 protein is CASSFHSGQGDTGELFF. As DNA, the CDR3 is TGTGCCAGCAGTTTTCACTCGGGACAGGGGGACACCGGGGAGCTGTTTTTT.

The rearrangement links TRBV3-1 to TRBJ1-1; 9 positions agree with TRBD1. This CDR3 spans 16 amino acids. With 4 bases clipped from V and 4 bases from J, the junction kept 10 bases outside the gene matches. CDR1 LGHDT and CDR2 YNNKEL come from the germline V gene (reference sequence). CDR3 bases: TGTGCCAGCAGCCCGAAACAGGGGGCGCCGGGCACTGAAGCTTTCTTT. It codes for CASSPKQGAPGTEAFF.

This clonotype was counted a few times. V is TRBV9 and J is TRBJ1-1; 7 nucleotides agree with TRBD1. CDR1 is SGDLS and CDR2 is YYNGEE in the germline V gene. V lost 4 bases, J lost 10 bases, and 7 bases stayed unmatched. This CDR3 is 12 amino acids long. CDR3: CASSLGGPAAFF. Here the CDR3 DNA reads TGTGCCAGCAGCCTAGGGGGCCCTGCAGCTTTCTTT.

V gene TRBV5-1 combines with J gene TRBJ1-1; D gene ambiguous. The V and J ends lost 5 bases and 4 bases respectively, with 9 bases between them. CDR3 size: 12 residues. The germline gives CDR1 SGHRS, CDR2 YFSETQ. Written as DNA, the CDR3 is TGCGCCAGCAGGGCGCGGTTCACTGAAGCTTTCTTT. It is translated as CASRARFTEAFF.

The sample holds one count of this clonotype. This chain connects TRBV7-6 to TRBJ2-5; 8 bases are a match to TRBD2. The CDR3 contains 15 residues. Germline trimming cut 10 bases from V and 4 bases from J; bases unmatched to any gene: 14. CDR1 SGHVS and CDR2 FNYEAQ come from the germline V gene. This CDR3 is CATDDGRARGETQYF. CDR3 bases: TGTGCCACCGACGACGGGAGGGCCCGAGGAGAGACCCAGTACTTC.

About this clonotype itself: Being one base from a much bigger clone, this may be a read error. CDR3 amino acids: CSASGPNEDRHQPQHF. CDR3 nucleotides: TGCAGTGCTAGTGGCCCAAACGAGGACAGGCATCAGCCCCAGCATTTT. The V gene is TRBV20-1, the J gene TRBJ1-5, with 7 bases that match TRBD1. The V gene's germline CDR1 is DFQATT and CDR2 SNEGSKA (reference sequence). J gave up 5 bases and V 3 bases, and 13 bases lay outside the gene matches. The CDR3 totals 16 residues.

A word on this clonotype: The junction departs from germline at one end; a sequencing error may be responsible. The chain recombines TRBV7-4 with TRBJ2-7; TRBD2 matches 9 bases. The length of the CDR3 is 16 residues. Germline V gene sequence: CDR1 SGHVT, CDR2 SQSDAQ. The CDR3 sequence: CANSLVGTSLSYEQYF. For the CDR3, the DNA is TGTGCCAACAGCTTAGTCGGGACTAGCCTCTCCTACGAGCAGTACTTC.

The V call is TRBV20-1, the J call TRBJ2-5, with 8 bases lining up with TRBD1. CDR3 length: 13 residues. Trimming took 6 bases from V and 3 from J; bases not matched to a gene: 6. CDR1 and CDR2 from the germline V gene are DFQATT and SNEGSKA (reference sequence). CDR3 bases: TGCAGTGCAAAGACAGGGGACGAAGAGACCCAGTACTTC. Translation: CSAKTGDEETQYF.

The rearrangement links TRBV7-3 to TRBJ1-1; TRBD1 agrees at 9 bases. Germline V gene data show CDR1 as SGHTA and CDR2 as FQGTGA. The CDR3 has 15 residues. Trimming took 9 bases from V and 5 from J; bases not matched to a gene: 13. The CDR3 region has the DNA TGTGCCAGTTCCATCCTGACAGGGGGGAATACTGAAGCTTTCTTT. Protein product: CASSILTGGNTEAFF.

The chain combines TRBV6-5 with TRBJ1-5; 7 bases are shared with TRBD1. CDR1 and CDR2 from the germline V gene are MNHEY and SVGAGI. Trimming cost V 4 bases and J 5 bases; bases outside gene matches: 5. The CDR3 consists of 14 residues. The DNA for the CDR3 is TGTGCCAGCAGTTCCAACAGGGGTTATCAGCCCCAGCATTTT. This codes for CASSSNRGYQPQHF.

Only a few counts were recorded for this clonotype. The chain couples TRBV2 to TRBJ1-2; 8 nucleotides match TRBD1. The CDR3 runs to 16 residues. From germline, CDR1 is SNHLY and CDR2 FYNNEI. V shed 6 bases and J 7 bases; nucleotides not matched to a gene: 16. The CDR3: CASSQSHTTGALGYTF. The CDR3 nucleotides read TGTGCCAGCAGCCAGTCGCACACGACAGGGGCACTTGGCTACACCTTC.

Details on this clonotype: Since a much larger clone is just one base distant, this may be a read error. The chain recombines TRBV29-1 with TRBJ1-1, with TRBD1 identical over 10 bases. Losses at the gene ends were 4 bases for V and 2 bases for J; bases not matched to a gene: 4. In germline, CDR1 is SQVTM, CDR2 ANQGSEA. The CDR3 consists of 14 residues. CDR3 bases: TGCAGCGTTGGCAGGGACAGGGGAAACACTGAAGCTTTCTTT. The encoded protein is CSVGRDRGNTEAFF.

The rearrangement links TRBV5-1 to TRBJ1-5, with a possible D match to TRBD1 (6 bases). The CDR3 is 15 amino acids. V dropped 0 bases and J dropped 2 bases, with 9 bases sitting between them. Looked up from germline, CDR1 is SGHRS and CDR2 is YFSETQ. DNA of the CDR3: TGCGCCAGCAGCTTGGATGGGGGCGGCAATCAGCCCCAGCATTTT. Encoded protein: CASSLDGGGNQPQHF.